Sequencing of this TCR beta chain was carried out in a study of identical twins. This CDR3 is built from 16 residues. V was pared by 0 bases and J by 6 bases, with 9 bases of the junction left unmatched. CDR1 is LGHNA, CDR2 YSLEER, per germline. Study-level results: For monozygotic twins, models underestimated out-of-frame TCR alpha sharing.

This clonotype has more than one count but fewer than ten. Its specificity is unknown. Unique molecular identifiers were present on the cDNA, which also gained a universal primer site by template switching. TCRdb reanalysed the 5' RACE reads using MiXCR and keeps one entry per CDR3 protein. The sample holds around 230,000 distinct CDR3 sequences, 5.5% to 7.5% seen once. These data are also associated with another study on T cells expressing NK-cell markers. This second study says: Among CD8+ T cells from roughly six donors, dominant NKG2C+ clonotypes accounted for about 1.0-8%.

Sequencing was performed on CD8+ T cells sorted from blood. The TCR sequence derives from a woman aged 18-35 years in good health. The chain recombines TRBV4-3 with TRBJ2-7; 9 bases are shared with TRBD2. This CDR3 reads CASSQDPGLAVSEQYF. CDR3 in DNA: TGCGCCAGCAGCCAAGACCCGGGACTAGCCGTCTCCGAGCAGTACTTC.